The 23 T cell receptor beta chains below come from one sample, sequenced in a study of blood T cell repertoires in COVID-19. Data came from immunoSEQ multiplex PCR; TCRdb stores just in-frame clones and leaves some out. Among roughly 120,000 clones listed, roughly nine tenths were seen once. The specimen sequenced was peripheral blood. The receptors derive from a human donor with active COVID-19. The donor label of this sample is uncertain.

V gene TRBV15 combines with J gene TRBJ2-1, with D unresolved. From germline, CDR1 is LNHNV and CDR2 YYDKDF (reference sequence). Trimming removed 4 bases from V and 2 bases from J, with 3 bases in between. This CDR3 is built from 12 residues. As DNA, the CDR3 is TGTGCCACCAGCACAACCTACAATGAGCAGTTCTTC. It specifies CATSTTYNEQFF.

The CDR3 sequence: CASSSGGAGRNEQFF. The CDR3 region has the DNA TGTGCCAGCAGTTCCGGGGGGGCCGGTAGAAATGAGCAGTTCTTC. This sequence joins TRBV6-5 and TRBJ2-1; the match to TRBD2 covers 8 bases. There are 15 residues in the CDR3. Unmatched junction bases numbered 9, after V lost 4 bases and J lost 7 bases. The V gene's germline CDR1 is MNHEY and CDR2 SVGAGI.

This chain uses TRBV7-9 with TRBJ2-7; 14 bases map to TRBD2. The CDR3 length is 18 residues. The trim removed 6 bases at V and 2 bases at J, leaving 12 bases unmatched. Germline V gives CDR1 SEHNR, CDR2 FQNEAQ (reference sequence). This chain's CDR3 is CASRPTGTSGGLTYEQYF. CDR3 nucleotides: TGTGCCAGCAGGCCGACCGGGACTAGCGGGGGCCTTACCTACGAGCAGTACTTC.

This clone was counted a few times. This rearrangement joins TRBV10-2 to TRBJ2-3; 8 bases line up with TRBD2. V lost 3 bases and J lost 0; bases outside the gene matches: 2. CDR1 and CDR2 from the germline V gene are WSHSY and SAAADI. The length of the CDR3 is 15 residues. The CDR3 is CASSDGGGSTDTQYF. Written as DNA, the CDR3 is TGCGCCAGCAGTGATGGCGGGGGGAGCACAGATACGCAGTATTTT.

The chain combines TRBV4-1 with TRBJ2-3, with D possibly being TRBD2 (6 bases). With 1 base removed from V and 1 base from J, the gap between germline ends came to 9 bases. Germline V lookup: CDR1 MGHRA, CDR2 YSYEKL. The CDR3 is made up of 15 amino acids. DNA of the CDR3: TGCGCCAGCAGCCAAGTGGAGCGGGGCACAGATACGCAGTATTTT. Translation gives CASSQVERGTDTQYF.

This clone was seen at least ten times. The gene calls are TRBV2 and TRBJ2-1; TRBD2 matches at 10 bases. V lost 1 base to trimming and J lost 9 bases; unmatched junction nucleotides: 6. This CDR3 has 15 residues. Germline V CDR1 and CDR2: SNHLY, FYNNEI. The CDR3 DNA reads as TGTGCCAGCAGTGAAGAAGCGGGGGGGAGGAGTGAGCAGTTCTTC. Its translation is CASSEEAGGRSEQFF.

The chain combines TRBV18 with TRBJ1-1; maybe TRBD1 (6 bases). With 3 bases removed from V and 5 bases from J, the gap between germline ends came to 19 bases. This CDR3 contains 16 residues. Germline V gene lookup returns CDR1 KGHSH and CDR2 LQKENI. CDR3 in amino acids: CASSPMTGGGSTEAFF. The CDR3, as DNA: TGTGCCAGCTCACCGATGACGGGAGGGGGGAGTACTGAAGCTTTCTTT. Using reference TRBV18 and TRBJ1-1 for the parts outside the CDR3, the full variable domain is NAGVMQNPRHLVRRRGQEARLRCSPMKGHSHVYWYRQLPEEGLKFMVYLQKENIIDESGMPKERFSAEFPKEGPSILRIQQVVRGDSAAYFCASSPMTGGGSTEAFFGQGTRLTVV.

The gene calls are TRBV14 and TRBJ2-3, with 12 bases matching TRBD2. The CDR3 extends over 17 amino acids. The germline CDR1 and CDR2 sequences are SGHDN and FVKESK. V dropped 0 bases and J dropped 6; count of bases not matched to a gene: 7. The DNA of the CDR3 is TGTGCCAGCAGCCAAGACCGGACTAGCGGGGCCCTGGATACGCAGTATTTT. This sequence encodes CASSQDRTSGALDTQYF.

The V and J genes are TRBV20-1 and TRBJ1-5, with TRBD1 matching 9 bases. Germline V CDR1 and CDR2: DFQATT, SNEGSKA (reference sequence). CDR3 length: 15 residues. Unmatched junction bases numbered 4, after V lost 3 bases and J lost 1 base. The CDR3 region has the DNA TGCAGTGCTAGTCTGACAGGGGGAAGCAATCAGCCCCAGCATTTT. Protein sequence: CSASLTGGSNQPQHF.

V and J are TRBV28 and TRBJ2-3; TRBD2 aligns across 12 bases. This CDR3 has 17 amino acids. From germline, CDR1 is MDHEN and CDR2 SYDVKM. Trimming at V came to 5 bases and at J to 2 bases, leaving 8 bases not matched to a gene. CDR3 coding DNA: TGTGCCAGCAGTATCGAAAGGACTAGCGGGAACACAGATACGCAGTATTTT. Its translation is CASSIERTSGNTDTQYF.

The rearrangement links TRBV19 to TRBJ2-4, with D possibly matching TRBD1 (5 bases). CDR3 length equals 17 residues. The V end was cut by 3 bases, the J end by 1 base, with 16 bases between. Germline V gene data show CDR1 as LNHDA and CDR2 as SQIVND (reference sequence). In nucleotides, the CDR3 is TGTGCCAGTAGTATGTGGGGCAGGGATGGGGCCAAAAACATTCAGTACTTC. It encodes CASSMWGRDGAKNIQYF.

The rearrangement joins TRBV7-2 to TRBJ2-3; 8 bases line up with TRBD1. Germline V gene lookup returns CDR1 SGHTA and CDR2 FQGNSA. The CDR3 length is 15 residues. V gave up 7 bases and J gave up 0 bases; unmatched junction bases: 6. CDR3 protein: CASTAQGGSTDTQYF. The CDR3 region has the DNA TGTGCCAGCACCGCACAGGGGGGAAGCACAGATACGCAGTATTTT.

The chain combines TRBV2 with TRBJ2-1, with a tentative D call TRBD2 (5 bases). Germline values: CDR1 SNHLY, CDR2 FYNNEI. This CDR3 has 15 residues. Trimming shortened V by 3 bases and J by 9 bases, and 18 bases separated the two germline ends. DNA of the CDR3: TGTGCCAGCAGTGACCTTGGTGGGGAGTGGGCTGAGCAGTTCTTC. Amino acids: CASSDLGGEWAEQFF.

Regarding this clone: This specimen includes other DNA sequences encoding the same CDR3. The rearrangement links TRBV7-2 to TRBJ2-5; TRBD2 agrees at 14 bases. Trimming cost V 3 bases and J 1 base; bases outside gene matches: 1. CDR3 length equals 16 residues. Germline V gene data show CDR1 as SGHTA and CDR2 as FQGNSA. CDR3 DNA: TGTGCCAGCAGCTTGGGGACTAGCGGGGGCCAAGAGACCCAGTACTTC. This sequence encodes CASSLGTSGGQETQYF.

This clone was seen a few times. V is TRBV19 and J is TRBJ1-1; D may be TRBD1 (5 bases). Trimming took 1 base from V and 4 from J, leaving 10 bases between them. Germline CDR1 reads LNHDA; CDR2 reads SQIVND (reference sequence). The CDR3 is 14 amino acids. The CDR3: CASSIVSRGTEAFF. The CDR3 DNA reads TGTGCCAGTAGTATAGTGAGTAGGGGCACTGAAGCTTTCTTT.

This chain connects TRBV3-1 (or the pseudogene TRBV3-2) to TRBJ2-3; no reliable D call. Germline values: CDR1 LGHDT, CDR2 YNNKEL (reference sequence). Trimming removed 0 bases at V and 4 bases at J, with 11 bases between. The CDR3 is 15 residues long. In DNA, the CDR3 is TGTGCCAGCAGCCAAGATGTGGTAGTCGCAGATACGCAGTATTTT. Translated, it gives CASSQDVVVADTQYF.

This clone appeared a few times. V gene TRBV9 combines with J gene TRBJ2-7, with D possibly TRBD2 on 6 matching bases. The V gene lost 0 bases and the J gene lost 0 bases, with 10 bases spanning the gap. CDR1 and CDR2 from the germline V gene are SGDLS and YYNGEE. The CDR3 is made up of 15 amino acids. This CDR3 reads CASSVVPGSSYEQYF. The CDR3 coding sequence is TGTGCCAGCAGCGTAGTTCCCGGGAGCTCCTACGAGCAGTACTTC.

The V call is TRBV19, the J call TRBJ1-1, with a tentative D call TRBD1 (5 bases). The V gene lost 2 bases and the J gene lost 1 base, with 11 bases spanning the gap. Germline V gives CDR1 LNHDA, CDR2 SQIVND (reference sequence). The CDR3 has 15 amino acids. The chain's CDR3 is CASSIFARANTEAFF. Written as DNA, the CDR3 is TGTGCCAGTAGTATATTCGCCAGGGCGAACACTGAAGCTTTCTTT.

This sequence joins TRBV7-6 and TRBJ2-3; 11 bases agree with TRBD2. The CDR3 covers 17 residues. The trim removed 0 bases at V and 3 bases at J, leaving 5 bases unmatched. The germline V gene has CDR1 SGHVS and CDR2 FNYEAQ. The CDR3 loop is CASSLAVAGGPTDTQYF. In DNA form, the CDR3 reads TGTGCCAGCAGCTTAGCTGTAGCGGGGGGGCCAACAGATACGCAGTATTTT.

The V call is TRBV24-1, the J call TRBJ2-5; 7 bases are shared with TRBD1. V lost 8 bases to trimming and J lost 1 base; unmatched junction nucleotides: 9. CDR1 and CDR2 (germline): KGHDR, SFDVKD. The CDR3 runs to 15 residues. The CDR3 reads CATTARPGGQETQYF. The CDR3 nucleotides are TGTGCCACCACTGCCCGGCCAGGGGGCCAAGAGACCCAGTACTTC.

The chain couples TRBV10-3 to TRBJ2-1, with TRBD2 identical over 9 bases. The length of the CDR3 is 14 residues. V was clipped by 6 bases and J by 5 bases; unmatched bases: 5. Germline CDR1 ENHRY, CDR2 SYGVKD. The CDR3 sequence is CAISGGGAHNEQFF. CDR3 nucleotide sequence: TGTGCCATCAGCGGCGGGGGGGCCCACAATGAGCAGTTCTTC.

This clone was counted once. V is TRBV4-3 and J is TRBJ2-4; 7 nucleotides agree with TRBD1. The trim removed 1 base at V and 0 bases at J, leaving 12 bases unmatched. Germline CDR1 is LGHNA and CDR2 is YSLEER. The CDR3 loop spans 19 amino acids. The CDR3 bases are TGCGCCAGCAGCCAAGTTTGGCTTACAGGGGCACCAGCCAAAAACATTCAGTACTTC. This translates into CASSQVWLTGAPAKNIQYF.

The rearrangement joins TRBV6-6 to TRBJ1-1; D is perhaps TRBD1 (5 bases). V shed 11 bases and J shed 1 base, with 14 bases lying between them. The V gene's germline CDR1 is MNHNY and CDR2 SVGAGI (reference sequence). The CDR3 totals 13 residues. CDR3 sequence: CAGRQSANTEAFF. The CDR3 DNA reads as TGTGCCGGACGACAGTCCGCGAACACTGAAGCTTTCTTT.